This TCR beta chain comes out of a study of blood T cell repertoires in COVID-19. Original methodology: Reference gene primer amplification in the assay estimated nucleated cell counts. The repertoire was sequenced with immunoSEQ multiplex PCR; TCRdb's copy has only in-frame clones and lacks some. V and J calls and clone size are those listed in that table; D and trimming were worked out from the DNA. The sample lists around 100,000 clones; around 93% were seen once. The V segment lost 6 bases and the J segment 5 bases; nucleotides outside the gene matches: 24. Looked up from germline, CDR1 is MDHEN and CDR2 is SYDVKM. The CDR3 is made up of 20 amino acids.

The chain combines TRBV28 with TRBJ2-5; TRBD2 matches 10 bases. The specimen was peripheral blood. The TCR originated in a man between 45 and 60 years old with acute or convalescent COVID-19. The CDR3 is CASSPILYRSGGASKETQYF. The CDR3 DNA follows: TGTGCCAGCAGCCCGATTCTGTATCGCAGCGGGGGGGCATCGAAGGAGACCCAGTACTTC.